Each of the 19 T cell receptor beta chains below was sequenced from the same sample in a study of blood T cell repertoires in COVID-19. Generated by immunoSEQ multiplex PCR, the TCRdb table keeps only in-frame clones and is missing some. Here the sample spans about 280,000 clones, 88% being singletons. Sequencing was carried out using PBMCs or T cells enriched from blood (not recorded which). The receptors were gathered from a woman under 40 who had recovered from COVID-19.

V is TRBV28 and J is TRBJ1-6, with a tentative D call TRBD1 (5 bases). CDR1 is MDHEN and CDR2 is SYDVKM in the germline V gene. Trimming left V 7 bases short and J 9 bases short, with 25 bases between. This CDR3 spans 17 amino acids. Here the CDR3 reads CASTPPGTFLRGSPLHF. CDR3 nucleotides: TGTGCCAGCACCCCTCCGGGGACTTTCCTCCGGGGTTCACCCCTCCACTTT.

This clone showed up just once. The chain couples TRBV2 to TRBJ2-7; 8 nucleotides line up with TRBD2. This CDR3 has 15 residues. Germline V gives CDR1 SNHLY, CDR2 FYNNEI. Germline trimming cut 1 base from V and 1 base from J; bases unmatched to any gene: 3. CDR3 sequence reads: CASSEVGGASYEQYF. The CDR3 DNA is TGTGCCAGCAGTGAAGTCGGGGGGGCATCCTACGAGCAGTACTTC.

The V gene is TRBV11-2, the J gene TRBJ2-5, with D tentatively TRBD1 (5 bases). Trimming removed 7 bases at V and 5 bases at J, with 17 bases between. The germline gives CDR1 SGHAT, CDR2 FQNNGV. This CDR3 has 14 amino acids. CDR3 DNA: TGTGCCAGCATCCTAAGCAGGGTGCGTGAGACCCAGTACTTC. Amino acid sequence: CASILSRVRETQYF.

The chain recombines TRBV7-6 with TRBJ1-1, with no clear D. Trimming stripped 1 base from V and 1 base from J, with 10 bases between. The germline CDR1 and CDR2 sequences are SGHVS and FNYEAQ. This CDR3 region has 15 residues. The CDR3: CASSLVALRNTEAFF. The CDR3 DNA is TGTGCCAGCAGCTTAGTAGCATTACGGAACACTGAAGCTTTCTTT.

This rearrangement joins TRBV7-9 to TRBJ1-2, with D maybe TRBD1 (5 bases). The length of the CDR3 is 11 residues. V was shortened by 5 bases and J by 8 bases, with 9 bases between the two germline ends. Germline CDR1 is SEHNR and CDR2 is FQNEAQ (reference sequence). The CDR3: CASSAGFGYTF. The CDR3 DNA reads as TGTGCCAGCAGCGCAGGGTTCGGCTACACCTTC.

In the case of this clone: Additional DNA sequences in this sample encode the identical CDR3. The chain has TRBV28 and TRBJ1-2; D is undetermined. Per the germline V gene, CDR1 is MDHEN and CDR2 is SYDVKM. V was cut by 6 bases and J by 4 bases, with 9 bases left in between. The CDR3 contains 12 residues. The CDR3: CASRPGGYGYTF. CDR3 nucleotides: TGTGCCAGCAGGCCGGGAGGCTATGGCTACACCTTC.

The chain combines TRBV7-2 with TRBJ2-1, with TRBD2 matching over 9 bases. The germline gives CDR1 SGHTA, CDR2 FQGNSA. The V and J ends lost 4 bases and 15 bases, in that order; junction bases with no gene match: 7. CDR3 size: 12 residues. CDR3 nucleotide sequence: TGTGCCAGCAGCTCATCCGGGACTAGCCCGTTCTTC. This sequence encodes CASSSSGTSPFF.

The chain has TRBV3-1 (or the pseudogene TRBV3-2) and TRBJ2-2; 10 bases line up with TRBD1. Per germline, CDR1 LGHDT and CDR2 YNNKEL (reference sequence). The junction had 12 bases not matched to a gene; V was cut back by 1 base and J by 1 base. This CDR3 spans 20 amino acids. The CDR3 DNA follows: TGTGCCAGCAGCCAAGTGAATCCTAGGACAGGGGGTGGGAACACCGGGGAGCTGTTTTTT. Translated: CASSQVNPRTGGGNTGELFF.

The J gene is TRBJ2-7, the V gene TRBV28; perhaps TRBD1 as D (6 bases). Trimming stripped 5 bases from V and 1 base from J, with 15 bases between. There are 15 residues in the CDR3. Per germline, CDR1 MDHEN and CDR2 SYDVKM. The CDR3 loop reads CASSLQGWGSYEQYF. The CDR3 DNA reads TGTGCCAGCAGTCTCCAGGGGTGGGGATCCTACGAGCAGTACTTC.

The sample holds one count of this clone. V usage is TRBV11-1 and J usage is TRBJ2-1, with D uncertain. This CDR3 spans 16 amino acids. V lost 5 bases and J lost 3, with 17 bases in between. Germline V gene lookup returns CDR1 SGHAT and CDR2 FQDESV (reference sequence). This CDR3 is CASSISPLPDYNEQFF. The DNA of the CDR3 is TGTGCCAGCAGCATTTCCCCACTACCTGACTACAATGAGCAGTTCTTC.

V is TRBV29-1 and J is TRBJ2-1; 14 positions agree with TRBD2. Germline V lookup: CDR1 SQVTM, CDR2 ANQGSEA. The CDR3 sequence is 14 residues long. Losses at the gene ends were 7 bases for V and 8 bases for J; bases not matched to a gene: 7. CDR3 bases: TGCAGCGCCACGGGACTAGCGGGAGTAGATGAGCAGTTCTTC. Translated, it gives CSATGLAGVDEQFF.

Worth noting for this clone: Without the conserved terminal phenylalanine or tryptophan, this CDR3 likely stems from a read error. The limits of the CDR3 on the DNA are not certain, so only TCRdb's listed CDR3 is given. CDR3 residues: CASAGGGTQYL. V gene TRBV19 combines with J gene TRBJ2-3; the D call in the table, TRBD2, was not verified against the DNA. CDR1 and CDR2 from the germline V gene are LNHDA and SQIVND (reference sequence). The CDR3 extends over 11 residues, inclusive of both ends.

The J gene is TRBJ2-7, the V gene TRBV7-6; 9 bases fit TRBD2. Germline V gives CDR1 SGHVS, CDR2 FNYEAQ. The CDR3 is 17 amino acids. V was pared by 0 bases and J by 3 bases, with 9 bases of the junction left unmatched. This CDR3 is CASSLAAGGALFYEQYF. The CDR3 region has the DNA TGTGCCAGCAGCTTAGCAGCGGGGGGTGCCCTATTCTACGAGCAGTACTTC.

Only one count was recorded for this clone. This chain links TRBV3-1 (or the pseudogene TRBV3-2) with TRBJ2-5; 8 nucleotides match TRBD2. CDR3 length: 17 residues. CDR1 is LGHDT and CDR2 is YNNKEL in the germline V gene (reference sequence). Losses at the gene ends were 1 base for V and 6 bases for J; bases not matched to a gene: 13. The CDR3 sequence: CASSQGSSAGGLKTQYF. In nucleotides, the CDR3 is TGTGCCAGCAGCCAAGGATCATCGGCGGGGGGCCTTAAGACCCAGTACTTC.

J is TRBJ2-7 and V is TRBV2; no firm D call. V lost 4 bases and J lost 2, with 12 bases in between. The CDR3 covers 14 residues. Looked up from germline, CDR1 is SNHLY and CDR2 is FYNNEI. In DNA, the CDR3 is TGTGCCAGCAGTGTTAGCAGAGCACCCTACGAGCAGTACTTC. Translated: CASSVSRAPYEQYF.

The chain uses TRBV7-2 and TRBJ2-5, with D possibly being TRBD2 (7 bases). The CDR3 extends over 17 amino acids. Trimming left V 1 base short and J 2 bases short, with 17 bases between. In germline, CDR1 is SGHTA, CDR2 FQGNSA. CDR3 sequence reads: CASSLVGARGGQETQYF. In DNA, the CDR3 is TGTGCCAGCAGCTTAGTAGGGGCGAGGGGGGGGCAAGAGACCCAGTACTTC. The full variable domain, with the rest looked up from reference TRBV7-2 and TRBJ2-5, is GAGVSQSPSNKVTEKGKDVELRCDPISGHTALYWYRQSLGQGLEFLIYFQGNSAPDKSGLPSDRFSAERTGGSVSTLTIQRTQQEDSAVYLCASSLVGARGGQETQYFGPGTRLLVL.

The chain couples TRBV6-5 to TRBJ2-5, with 9 positions matching TRBD1. CDR1 and CDR2 from the germline V gene are MNHEY and SVGAGI. Trimming at V came to 7 bases and at J to 1 base, leaving 7 bases not matched to a gene. This CDR3 is built from 15 residues. CDR3 DNA sequence: TGTGCCAGCACTTCCGACAGGGGGTTCCAAGAGACCCAGTACTTC. This sequence encodes CASTSDRGFQETQYF.

This rearrangement joins TRBV7-3 to TRBJ2-1; 15 nucleotides agree with TRBD2. The CDR3 runs 16 residues. The V gene end was trimmed by 1 base and the J gene end by 7 bases; junction bases not matched to a gene: 2. The germline gives CDR1 SGHTA, CDR2 FQGTGA. In DNA, the CDR3 is TGTGCCAGCAGCTTAATTGGGACTAGCGGGAGGAATGAGCAGTTCTTC. Protein: CASSLIGTSGRNEQFF.

This clone has a handful of counts. The chain couples TRBV5-1 to TRBJ2-3; no firm D call. Germline V gene lookup returns CDR1 SGHRS and CDR2 YFSETQ. The CDR3 has 14 residues. The V gene lost 0 bases and the J gene lost 2 bases, with 7 bases spanning the gap. As DNA, the CDR3 is TGCGCCAGCAGCTTGGATCGACACACAGATACGCAGTATTTT. Its translation is CASSLDRHTDTQYF.